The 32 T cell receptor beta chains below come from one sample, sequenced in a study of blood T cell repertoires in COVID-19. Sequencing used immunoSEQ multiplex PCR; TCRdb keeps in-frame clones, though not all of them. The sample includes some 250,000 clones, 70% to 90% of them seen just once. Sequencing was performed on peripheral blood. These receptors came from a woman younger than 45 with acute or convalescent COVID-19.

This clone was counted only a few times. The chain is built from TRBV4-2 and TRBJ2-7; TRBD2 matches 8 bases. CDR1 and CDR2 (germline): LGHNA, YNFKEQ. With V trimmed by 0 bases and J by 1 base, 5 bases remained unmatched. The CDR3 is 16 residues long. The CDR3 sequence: CASSQDAASGSYEQYF. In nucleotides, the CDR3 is TGTGCCAGCAGCCAAGATGCGGCTAGCGGGTCCTACGAGCAGTACTTC.

As DNA, the CDR3 is TGTGCCACCAGCTCTTGGGACAAGGGATTTGTTTCGCACGAGCAGTACTTC. It encodes CATSSWDKGFVSHEQYF. V is TRBV15 and J is TRBJ2-7; a weak D match, TRBD1 (6 bases). CDR1 is LNHNV and CDR2 is YYDKDF in the germline V gene (reference sequence). The ends were cut back, 5 bases at V and 5 bases at J, with 25 bases in the middle. The CDR3 is 17 residues long.

The CDR3 bases are TGTGCCAGCTCACCTCAGGGGACCGGCGAGCAGTTCTTC. Its protein product is CASSPQGTGEQFF. This rearrangement joins TRBV18 to TRBJ2-1, with a possible D match to TRBD1 (6 bases). V was pared by 3 bases and J by 10 bases, with 13 bases between. The CDR3 is made up of 13 amino acids. Germline V CDR1 and CDR2: KGHSH, LQKENI.

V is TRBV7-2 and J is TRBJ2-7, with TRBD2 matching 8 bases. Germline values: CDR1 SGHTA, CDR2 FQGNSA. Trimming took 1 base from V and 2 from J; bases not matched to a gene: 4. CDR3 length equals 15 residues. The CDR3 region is CASSLVAGTTYEQYF. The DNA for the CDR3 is TGTGCCAGCAGCTTAGTAGCGGGGACCACCTACGAGCAGTACTTC.

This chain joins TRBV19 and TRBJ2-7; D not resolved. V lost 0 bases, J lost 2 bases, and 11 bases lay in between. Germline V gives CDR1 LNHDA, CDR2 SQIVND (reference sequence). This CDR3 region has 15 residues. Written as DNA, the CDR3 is TGTGCCAGTAGTATAGACCGCTCCCGAGCCTACGAGCAGTACTTC. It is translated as CASSIDRSRAYEQYF.

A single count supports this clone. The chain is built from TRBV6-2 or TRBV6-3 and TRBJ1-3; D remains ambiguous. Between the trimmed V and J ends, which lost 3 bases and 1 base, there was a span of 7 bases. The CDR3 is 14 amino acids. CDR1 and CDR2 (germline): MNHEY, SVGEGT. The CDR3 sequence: CASSYPGSGNTIYF. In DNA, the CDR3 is TGTGCCAGCAGTTATCCCGGTTCTGGAAACACCATATATTTT.

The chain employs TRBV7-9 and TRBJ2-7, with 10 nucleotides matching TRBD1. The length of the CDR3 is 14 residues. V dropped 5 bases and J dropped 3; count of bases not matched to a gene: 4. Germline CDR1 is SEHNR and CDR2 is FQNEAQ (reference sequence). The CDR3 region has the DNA TGTGCCAGCAGCGGACAGGGGGTTAACTACGAGCAGTACTTC. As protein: CASSGQGVNYEQYF.

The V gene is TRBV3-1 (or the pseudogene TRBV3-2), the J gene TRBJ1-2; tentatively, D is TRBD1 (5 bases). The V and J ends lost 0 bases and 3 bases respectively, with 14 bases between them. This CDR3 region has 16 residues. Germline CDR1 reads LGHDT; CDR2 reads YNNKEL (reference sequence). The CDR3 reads CASSQDYARVYYGYTF. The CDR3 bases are TGTGCCAGCAGCCAAGATTACGCCAGGGTTTACTATGGCTACACCTTC.

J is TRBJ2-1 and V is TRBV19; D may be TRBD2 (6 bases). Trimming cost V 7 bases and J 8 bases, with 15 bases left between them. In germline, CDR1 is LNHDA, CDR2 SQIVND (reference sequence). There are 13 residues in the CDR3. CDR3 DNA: TGTGCCAGTATGGCGGGCCTAGCGCATGAGCAGTTCTTC. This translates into CASMAGLAHEQFF.

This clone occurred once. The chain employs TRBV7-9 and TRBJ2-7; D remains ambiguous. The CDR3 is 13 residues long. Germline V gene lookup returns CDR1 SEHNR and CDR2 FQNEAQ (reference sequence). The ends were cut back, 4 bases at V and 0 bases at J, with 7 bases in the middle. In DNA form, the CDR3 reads TGTGCCAGCAGCTCCAGGATCTCCTACGAGCAGTACTTC. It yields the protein CASSSRISYEQYF.

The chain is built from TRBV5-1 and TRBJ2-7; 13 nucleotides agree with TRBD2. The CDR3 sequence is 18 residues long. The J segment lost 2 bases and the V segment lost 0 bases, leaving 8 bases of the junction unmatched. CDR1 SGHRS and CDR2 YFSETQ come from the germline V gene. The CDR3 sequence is CASSLAGTSGTRAYEQYF. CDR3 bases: TGCGCCAGCAGCTTGGCCGGGACTAGCGGGACCCGAGCCTACGAGCAGTACTTC.

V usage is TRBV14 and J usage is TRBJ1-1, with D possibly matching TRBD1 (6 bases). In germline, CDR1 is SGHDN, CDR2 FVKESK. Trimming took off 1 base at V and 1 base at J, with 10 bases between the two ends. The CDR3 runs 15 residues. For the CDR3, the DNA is TGTGCCAGCAGCCAAGTTAGGGGGAGGAACACTGAAGCTTTCTTT. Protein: CASSQVRGRNTEAFF.

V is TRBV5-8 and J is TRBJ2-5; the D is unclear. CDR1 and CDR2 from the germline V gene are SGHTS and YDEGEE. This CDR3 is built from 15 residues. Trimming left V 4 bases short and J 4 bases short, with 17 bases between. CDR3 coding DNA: TGTGCCAGCAGCCTTGGCTTGGGCGTCCCAGAGACCCAGTACTTC. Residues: CASSLGLGVPETQYF.

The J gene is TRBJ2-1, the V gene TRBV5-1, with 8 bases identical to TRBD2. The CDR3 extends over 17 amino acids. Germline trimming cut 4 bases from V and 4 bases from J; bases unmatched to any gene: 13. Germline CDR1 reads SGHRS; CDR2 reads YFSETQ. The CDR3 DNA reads TGCGCCAGCAGCCGGGACGGTCTTAGCGGGGATTACAATGAGCAGTTCTTC. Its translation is CASSRDGLSGDYNEQFF.

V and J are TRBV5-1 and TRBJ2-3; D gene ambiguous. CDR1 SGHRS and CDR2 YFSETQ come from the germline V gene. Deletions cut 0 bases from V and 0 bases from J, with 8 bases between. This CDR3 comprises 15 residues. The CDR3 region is CASSLDGGSTDTQYF. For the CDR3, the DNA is TGCGCCAGCAGCTTGGATGGCGGTAGCACAGATACGCAGTATTTT.

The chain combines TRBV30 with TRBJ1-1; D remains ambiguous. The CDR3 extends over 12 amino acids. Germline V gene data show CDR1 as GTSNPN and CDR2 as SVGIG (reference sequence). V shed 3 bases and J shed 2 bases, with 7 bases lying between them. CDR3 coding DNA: TGTGCCTGGAGGGAGGGTAACACTGAAGCTTTCTTT. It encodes CAWREGNTEAFF.

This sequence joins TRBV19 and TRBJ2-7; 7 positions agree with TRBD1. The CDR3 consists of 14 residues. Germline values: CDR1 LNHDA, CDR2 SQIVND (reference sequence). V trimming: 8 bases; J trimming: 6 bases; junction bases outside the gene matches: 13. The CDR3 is CASCVGGRGCEQYF. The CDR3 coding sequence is TGTGCCAGTTGCGTAGGGGGCCGGGGATGCGAGCAGTACTTC.

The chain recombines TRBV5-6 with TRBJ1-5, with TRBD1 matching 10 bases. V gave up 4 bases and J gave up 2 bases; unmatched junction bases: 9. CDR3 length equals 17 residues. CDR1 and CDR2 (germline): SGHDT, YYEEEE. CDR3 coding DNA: TGTGCCAGCAGCCTCAGACAGGGGACAGGGGGCAATCAGCCCCAGCATTTT. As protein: CASSLRQGTGGNQPQHF.

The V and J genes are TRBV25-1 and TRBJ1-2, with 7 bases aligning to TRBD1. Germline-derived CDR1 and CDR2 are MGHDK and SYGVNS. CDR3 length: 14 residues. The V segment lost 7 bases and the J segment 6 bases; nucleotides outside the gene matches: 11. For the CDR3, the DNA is TGTGCCAGCATGAACAGGGGAGTGATGGATGGCTACACCTTC. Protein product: CASMNRGVMDGYTF.

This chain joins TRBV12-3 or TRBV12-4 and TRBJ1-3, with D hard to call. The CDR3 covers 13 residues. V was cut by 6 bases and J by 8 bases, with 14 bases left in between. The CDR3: CASRVRGRDTIYF. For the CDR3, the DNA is TGTGCCAGCAGAGTGCGTGGGAGGGACACCATATATTTT.

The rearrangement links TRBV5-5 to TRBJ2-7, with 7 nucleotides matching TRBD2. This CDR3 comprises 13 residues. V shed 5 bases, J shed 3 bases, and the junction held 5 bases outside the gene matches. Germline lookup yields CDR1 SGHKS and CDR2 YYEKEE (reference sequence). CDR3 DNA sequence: TGTGCCAGCAGTCTCAGCGGGAACTACGAGCAGTACTTC. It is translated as CASSLSGNYEQYF.

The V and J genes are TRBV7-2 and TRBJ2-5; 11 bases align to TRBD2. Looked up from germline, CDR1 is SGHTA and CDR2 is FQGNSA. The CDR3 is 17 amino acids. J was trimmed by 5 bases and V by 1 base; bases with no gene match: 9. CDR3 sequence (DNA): TGTGCCAGCAGCTTAGGATCCCCTAGCGGGAGGCTGGAGACCCAGTACTTC. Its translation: CASSLGSPSGRLETQYF. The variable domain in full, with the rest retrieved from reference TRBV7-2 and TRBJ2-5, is GAGVSQSPSNKVTEKGKDVELRCDPISGHTALYWYRQSLGQGLEFLIYFQGNSAPDKSGLPSDRFSAERTGGSVSTLTIQRTQQEDSAVYLCASSLGSPSGRLETQYFGPGTRLLVL.

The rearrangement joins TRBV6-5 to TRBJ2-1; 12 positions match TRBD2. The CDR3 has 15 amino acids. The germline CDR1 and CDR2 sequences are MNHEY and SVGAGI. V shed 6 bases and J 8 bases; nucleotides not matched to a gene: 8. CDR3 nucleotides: TGTGCCAGCAGCTGCCGACTAGCGGGAGCGGATGAGCAGTTCTTC. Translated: CASSCRLAGADEQFF.

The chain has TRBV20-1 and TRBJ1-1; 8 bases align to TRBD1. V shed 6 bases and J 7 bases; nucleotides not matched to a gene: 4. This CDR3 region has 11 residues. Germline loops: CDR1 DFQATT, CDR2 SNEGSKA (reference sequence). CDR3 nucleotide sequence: TGCAGTGCGGACAGGGCGGGTGAAGCTTTCTTT. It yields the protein CSADRAGEAFF.

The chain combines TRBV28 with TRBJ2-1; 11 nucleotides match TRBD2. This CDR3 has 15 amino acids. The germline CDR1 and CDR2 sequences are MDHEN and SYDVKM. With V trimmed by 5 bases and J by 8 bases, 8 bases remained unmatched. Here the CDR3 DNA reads TGTGCCAGCAGTATAGCGGGAGGGCCCTCATATGAGCAGTTCTTC. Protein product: CASSIAGGPSYEQFF.

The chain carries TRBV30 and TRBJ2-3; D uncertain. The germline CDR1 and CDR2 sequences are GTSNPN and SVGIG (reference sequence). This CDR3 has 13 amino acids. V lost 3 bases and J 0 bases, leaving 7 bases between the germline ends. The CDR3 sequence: CAWRMASTDTQYF. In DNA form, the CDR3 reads TGTGCCTGGAGAATGGCCAGCACAGATACGCAGTATTTT.

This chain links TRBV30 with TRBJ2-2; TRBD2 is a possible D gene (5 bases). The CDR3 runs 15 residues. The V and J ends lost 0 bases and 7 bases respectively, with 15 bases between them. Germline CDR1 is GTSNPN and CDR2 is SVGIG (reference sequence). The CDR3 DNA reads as TGTGCCTGGAGTGTAGGCGGGCCCCATGGCGGGGAGCTGTTTTTT. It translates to CAWSVGGPHGGELFF. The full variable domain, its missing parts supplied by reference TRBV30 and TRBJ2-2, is SQTIHQWPATLVQPVGSPLSLECTVEGTSNPNLYWYRQAAGRGLQLLFYSVGIGQISSEVPQNLSASRPQDRQFILSSKKLLLSDSGFYLCAWSVGGPHGGELFFGEGSRLTVL.

CDR3 bases: TGCGCCAGCAGCAACGGGCGATACGGAGGGGAAAAACTGTTTTTT. Translated: CASSNGRYGGEKLFF. The chain carries TRBV5-1 and TRBJ1-4; D is uncertain. The germline gives CDR1 SGHRS, CDR2 YFSETQ. This CDR3 has 15 residues. Trimming cost V 4 bases and J 8 bases, with 18 bases left between them.

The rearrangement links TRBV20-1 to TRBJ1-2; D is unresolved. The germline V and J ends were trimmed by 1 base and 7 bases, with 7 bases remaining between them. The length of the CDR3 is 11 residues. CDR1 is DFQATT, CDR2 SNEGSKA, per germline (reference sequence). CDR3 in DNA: TGCAGTGCTAGAGTGTTCGGTGGCTACACCTTC. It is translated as CSARVFGGYTF.

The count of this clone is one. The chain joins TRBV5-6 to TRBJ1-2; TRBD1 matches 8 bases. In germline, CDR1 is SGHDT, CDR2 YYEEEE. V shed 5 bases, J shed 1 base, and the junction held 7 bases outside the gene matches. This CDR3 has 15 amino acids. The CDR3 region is CASRETGEINYGYTF. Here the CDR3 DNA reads TGTGCCAGCAGGGAGACAGGGGAGATTAACTATGGCTACACCTTC.

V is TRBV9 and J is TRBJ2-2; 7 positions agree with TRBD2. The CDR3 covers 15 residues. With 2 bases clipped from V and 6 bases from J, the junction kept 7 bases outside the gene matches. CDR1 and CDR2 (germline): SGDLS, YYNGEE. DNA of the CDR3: TGTGCCAGCAGCGTGGCGGGAGTTTCCCCCGGGGAGCTGTTTTTT. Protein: CASSVAGVSPGELFF.

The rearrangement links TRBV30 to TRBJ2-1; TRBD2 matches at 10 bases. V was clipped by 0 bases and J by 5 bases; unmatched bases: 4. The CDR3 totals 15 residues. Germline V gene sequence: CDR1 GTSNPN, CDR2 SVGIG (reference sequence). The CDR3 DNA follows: TGTGCCTGGAGTGTAGGGACTAGCGTAAACAATGAGCAGTTCTTC. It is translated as CAWSVGTSVNNEQFF.